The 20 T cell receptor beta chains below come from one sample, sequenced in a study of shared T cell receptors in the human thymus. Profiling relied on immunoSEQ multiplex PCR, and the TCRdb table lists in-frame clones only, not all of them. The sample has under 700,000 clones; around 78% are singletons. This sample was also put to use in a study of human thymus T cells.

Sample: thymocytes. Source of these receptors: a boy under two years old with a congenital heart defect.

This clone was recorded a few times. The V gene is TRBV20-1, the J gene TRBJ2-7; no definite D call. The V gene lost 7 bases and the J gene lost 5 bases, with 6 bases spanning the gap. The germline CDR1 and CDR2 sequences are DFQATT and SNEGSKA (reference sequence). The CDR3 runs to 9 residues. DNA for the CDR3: TGCAGTGTCCTCCACGAGCAGTACTTC. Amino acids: CSVLHEQYF.

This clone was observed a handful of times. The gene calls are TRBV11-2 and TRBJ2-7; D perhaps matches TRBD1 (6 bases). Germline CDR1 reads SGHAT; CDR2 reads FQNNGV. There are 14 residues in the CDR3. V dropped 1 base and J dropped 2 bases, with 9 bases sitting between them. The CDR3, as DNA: TGTGCCAGCAGCTTAGGCGGACAGACCTACGAGCAGTACTTC. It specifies CASSLGGQTYEQYF.

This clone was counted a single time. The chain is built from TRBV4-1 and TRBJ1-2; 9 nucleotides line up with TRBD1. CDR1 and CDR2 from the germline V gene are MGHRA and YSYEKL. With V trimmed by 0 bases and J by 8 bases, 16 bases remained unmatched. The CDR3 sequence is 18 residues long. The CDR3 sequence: CASSQDVQGAQSGTGYTF. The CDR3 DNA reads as TGCGCCAGCAGCCAAGATGTACAGGGGGCGCAGTCCGGTACGGGCTACACCTTC.

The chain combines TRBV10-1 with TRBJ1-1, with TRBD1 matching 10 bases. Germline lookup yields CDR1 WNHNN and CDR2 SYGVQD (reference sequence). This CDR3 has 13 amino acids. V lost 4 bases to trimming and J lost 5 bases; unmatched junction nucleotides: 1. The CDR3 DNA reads TGCGCCAGCAGTGGGACAGGGGGGACTGAAGCTTTCTTT. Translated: CASSGTGGTEAFF.

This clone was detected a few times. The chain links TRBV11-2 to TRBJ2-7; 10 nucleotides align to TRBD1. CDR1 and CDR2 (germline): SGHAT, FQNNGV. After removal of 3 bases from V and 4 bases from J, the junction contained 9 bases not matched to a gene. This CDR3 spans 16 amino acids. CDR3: CASSFRGQGGRYEQYF. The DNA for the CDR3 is TGTGCCAGCAGCTTCCGCGGACAGGGGGGGCGGTACGAGCAGTACTTC.

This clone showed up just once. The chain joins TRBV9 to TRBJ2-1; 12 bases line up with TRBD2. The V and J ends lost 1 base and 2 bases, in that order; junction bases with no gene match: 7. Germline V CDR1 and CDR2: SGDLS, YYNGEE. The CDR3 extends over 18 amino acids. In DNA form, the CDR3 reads TGTGCCAGCAGCGTACTAGCGGGAGGGCCCATCGCCTACAATGAGCAGTTCTTC. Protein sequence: CASSVLAGGPIAYNEQFF.

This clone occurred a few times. CDR3 DNA: TGTGCCACCACTGGGAGCCTAGCGAGCACAGATACGCAGTATTTT. Amino acids: CATTGSLASTDTQYF. This rearrangement joins TRBV15 to TRBJ2-3, with D tentatively TRBD2 (6 bases). Trimming cost V 7 bases and J 0 bases, with 14 bases left between them. The CDR3 totals 15 residues. The germline V gene encodes CDR1 LNHNV and CDR2 YYDKDF (reference sequence). The full variable domain, in which reference TRBV15 and TRBJ2-3 provide the parts outside the CDR3, is DAMVIQNPRYQVTQFGKPVTLSCSQTLNHNVMYWYQQKSSQAPKLLFHYYDKDFNNEADTPDNFQSRRPNTSFCFLDIRSPGLGDTAMYLCATTGSLASTDTQYFGPGTRLTVL.

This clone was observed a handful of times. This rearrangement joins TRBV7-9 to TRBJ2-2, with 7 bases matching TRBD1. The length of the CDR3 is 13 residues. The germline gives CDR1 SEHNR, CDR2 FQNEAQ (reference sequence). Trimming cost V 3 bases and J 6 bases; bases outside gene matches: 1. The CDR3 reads CASSFGTAGELFF. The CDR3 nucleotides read TGTGCCAGCAGCTTTGGGACAGCCGGGGAGCTGTTTTTT.

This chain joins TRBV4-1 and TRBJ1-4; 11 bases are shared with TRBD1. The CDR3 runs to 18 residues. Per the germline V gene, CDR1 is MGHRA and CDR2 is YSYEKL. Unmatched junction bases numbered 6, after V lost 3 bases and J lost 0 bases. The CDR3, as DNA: TGCGCCAGCAGCCAGCCGGACAGGGGGCTGGCAACTAATGAAAAACTGTTTTTT. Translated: CASSQPDRGLATNEKLFF.

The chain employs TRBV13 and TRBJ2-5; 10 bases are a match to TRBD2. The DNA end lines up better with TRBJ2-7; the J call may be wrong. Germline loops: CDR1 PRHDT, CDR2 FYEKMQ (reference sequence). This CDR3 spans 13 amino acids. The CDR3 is CASSGTSDYEQYF. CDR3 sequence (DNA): TGTGCCAGCTCCGGGACTAGCGACTACGAGCAGTACTTC.

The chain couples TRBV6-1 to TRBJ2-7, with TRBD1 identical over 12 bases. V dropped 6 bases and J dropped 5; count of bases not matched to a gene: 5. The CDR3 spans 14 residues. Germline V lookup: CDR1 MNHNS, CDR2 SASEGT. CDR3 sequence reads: CASRGGTGGDEQYF. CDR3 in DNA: TGTGCCAGCAGAGGAGGGACAGGGGGCGACGAGCAGTACTTC.

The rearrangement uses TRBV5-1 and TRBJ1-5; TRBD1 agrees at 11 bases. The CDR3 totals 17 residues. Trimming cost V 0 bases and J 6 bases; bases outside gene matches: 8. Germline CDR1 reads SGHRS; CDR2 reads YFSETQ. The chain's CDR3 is CASSLGTGGISVQPQHF. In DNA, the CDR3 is TGCGCCAGCAGCTTGGGGACAGGGGGCATCTCGGTTCAGCCCCAGCATTTT.

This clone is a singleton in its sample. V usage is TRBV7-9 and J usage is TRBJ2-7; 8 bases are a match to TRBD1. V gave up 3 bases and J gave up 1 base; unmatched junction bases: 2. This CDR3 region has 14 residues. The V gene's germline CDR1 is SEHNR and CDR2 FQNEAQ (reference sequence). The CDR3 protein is CASSFNRGSYEQYF. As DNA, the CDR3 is TGTGCCAGCAGCTTCAACAGGGGGTCCTACGAGCAGTACTTC. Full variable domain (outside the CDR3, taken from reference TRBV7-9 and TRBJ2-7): DTGVSQNPRHKITKRGQNVTFRCDPISEHNRLYWYRQTLGQGPEFLTYFQNEAQLEKSRLLSDRFSAERPKGSFSTLEIQRTEQGDSAMYLCASSFNRGSYEQYFGPGTRLTVT.

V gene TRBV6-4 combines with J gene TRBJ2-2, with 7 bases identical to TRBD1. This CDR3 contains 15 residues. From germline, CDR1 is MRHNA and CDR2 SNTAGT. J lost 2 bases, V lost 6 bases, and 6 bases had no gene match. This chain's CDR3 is CASRSTGKNTGELFF. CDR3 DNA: TGTGCCAGCAGATCGACAGGGAAAAACACCGGGGAGCTGTTTTTT.

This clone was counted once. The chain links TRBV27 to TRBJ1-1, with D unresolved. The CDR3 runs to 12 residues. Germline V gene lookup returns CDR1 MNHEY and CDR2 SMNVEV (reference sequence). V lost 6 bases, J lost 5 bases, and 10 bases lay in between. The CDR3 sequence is CASSYNKTEAFF. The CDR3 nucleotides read TGTGCCAGCAGCTATAATAAGACTGAAGCTTTCTTT.

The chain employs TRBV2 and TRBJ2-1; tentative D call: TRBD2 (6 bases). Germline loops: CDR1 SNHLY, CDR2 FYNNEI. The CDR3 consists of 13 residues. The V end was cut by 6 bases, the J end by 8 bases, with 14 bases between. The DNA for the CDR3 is TGTGCCAGCAGGCCGACTAGTCCCCATGAGCAGTTCTTC. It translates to CASRPTSPHEQFF. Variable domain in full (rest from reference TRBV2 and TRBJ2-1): EPEVTQTPSHQVTQMGQEVILRCVPISNHLYFYWYRQILGQKVEFLVSFYNNEISEKSEIFDDQFSVERPDGSNFTLKIRSTKLEDSAMYFCASRPTSPHEQFFGPGTRLTVL.

The chain's CDR3 is CASSMAGRSTDTQYF. CDR3 nucleotides: TGTGCCAGTAGTATGGCGGGAAGAAGCACAGATACGCAGTATTTT. The chain employs TRBV19 and TRBJ2-3; a weak D match, TRBD2 (6 bases). The CDR3 extends over 15 amino acids. Trimming took 3 bases from V and 0 from J, leaving 10 bases between them. Per germline, CDR1 LNHDA and CDR2 SQIVND (reference sequence). Filled out from reference TRBV19 and TRBJ2-3, the complete variable domain reads DGGITQSPKYLFRKEGQNVTLSCEQNLNHDAMYWYRQDPGQGLRLIYYSQIVNDFQKGDIAEGYSVSREKKESFPLTVTSAQKNPTAFYLCASSMAGRSTDTQYFGPGTRLTVL.

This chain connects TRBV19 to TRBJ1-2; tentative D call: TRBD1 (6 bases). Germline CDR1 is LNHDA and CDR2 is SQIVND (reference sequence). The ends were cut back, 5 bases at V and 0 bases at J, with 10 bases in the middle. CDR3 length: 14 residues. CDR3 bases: TGTGCCAGTAGTTCACAGGGTGCTAACTATGGCTACACCTTC. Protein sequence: CASSSQGANYGYTF.

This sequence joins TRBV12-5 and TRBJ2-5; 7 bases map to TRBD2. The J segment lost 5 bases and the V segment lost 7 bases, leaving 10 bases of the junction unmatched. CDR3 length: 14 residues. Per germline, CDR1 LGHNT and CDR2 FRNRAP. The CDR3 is CASALGRGGETQYF. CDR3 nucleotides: TGTGCTAGTGCCTTGGGGAGGGGAGGGGAGACCCAGTACTTC.

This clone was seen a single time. The CDR3 nucleotides are TGTGCCAGCAGCCGGACTAGCGGGGGCAATGAGCAGTTCTTC. Translation: CASSRTSGGNEQFF. The gene calls are TRBV5-4 and TRBJ2-1; 13 bases align to TRBD2. Looked up from germline, CDR1 is SGHNT and CDR2 is YYREEE (reference sequence). This CDR3 contains 14 residues. The V and J ends lost 4 bases and 6 bases, in that order; junction bases with no gene match: 1.